This T cell receptor beta chain was recorded in a study of T cell repertoires in cytomegalovirus infection. Background on the study: TCR beta signatures that were public indicated CMV infection and matching HLA type.

TCRdb reprocessed the reads via MiXCR and lists one record per CDR3 protein. The profile covers fewer than 550,000 distinct CDR3 sequences, with approximately 17% appearing a single time and 24% taken by the ten largest. Worth noting for this clonotype: The antigen is unknown.

Findings and caveats of the study: There were carriers of CMV plus the relevant HLA, and cumulative public TCR beta family frequency identified them. Clonotypes of TCR beta that were HLA-C-restricted and CMV-specific dominated the ex vivo response.

The length of the CDR3 is 13 residues. The germline CDR1 and CDR2 sequences are MNHEY and SMNVEV (reference sequence). J was trimmed by 7 bases and V by 3 bases; bases with no gene match: 5. This rearrangement joins TRBV27 to TRBJ1-1; TRBD1 matches 7 bases. The specimen was CD8+ T cells from PBMCs. This TCR was recovered from a human donor in good health (CMV status not recorded). Some clones in this sample may be carry-over from other donors' samples. CDR3 sequence reads: CASSFLGTVEAFF. The CDR3 region has the DNA TGTGCCAGCAGTTTCCTCGGGACAGTTGAAGCTTTCTTT.